This T cell receptor beta chain was identified during a study of T cell responses to AZD1222 COVID-19 vaccine. Study-level results: Among those given AZD1222, only six were seropositive at baseline. Donor demographics were predominantly white British with a female majority; clonal diversity may be underestimated. Nearly half of spike-specific TCRs reportedly target unmutated variant regions.

For this clone: As yet, its antigen is unknown.

TCRdb keeps only in-frame clones here, not all; method: immunoSEQ multiplex PCR. The sample includes about 140,000 clones, around nine tenths of them seen just once. The germline V gene has CDR1 SGHRS and CDR2 YFSETQ. This CDR3 spans 14 amino acids. Trimming removed 0 bases at V and 5 bases at J, with 8 bases between. The source is an adult in good health. The chain uses TRBV5-1 and TRBJ2-2, with D uncertain. The source material was peripheral blood, sampled on day 0 of AZD1222 vaccination. CDR3 protein: CASSLDHSTGELFF. The CDR3 nucleotides are TGCGCCAGCAGCTTGGATCACTCTACCGGGGAGCTGTTTTTT.